Listed below are T cell receptor beta chains from one sample, sequenced in a study of blood T cell repertoires in COVID-19. Sequencing used immunoSEQ multiplex PCR; TCRdb keeps in-frame clones, though not all of them. Altogether more than 300,000 clones are present, roughly 91% being singletons, with the ten largest covering just under 9.5%. The sample taken for sequencing was PBMCs or T cells enriched from blood (not recorded which). These receptors originate from a woman in her twenties or thirties who had recovered from COVID-19. Each CDR3 is given with its conserved first and last residue. A D gene is named only where the DNA matches it firmly. Not all rows give a size; the values are once, few, many and, for expanded clones, a class.

j_gene	abundance	d_gene	v_gene	CDR3aa	CDR3nt
TRBJ1-3	once	.	TRBV5-1	CASRAPGQSGNTIYF	TGCGCCAGCAGAGCCCCCGGACAATCTGGAAACACCATATATTTT
TRBJ1-2	.	TRBD1	TRBV11-2	CASTDQGGGYTF	TGTGCCAGCACCGACCAGGGGGGTGGCTACACCTTC
TRBJ2-1	.	TRBD1	TRBV2	CASSEVSGTGAYNEQFF	TGTGCCAGCAGTGAAGTTAGCGGGACAGGGGCCTACAATGAGCAGTTCTTC
TRBJ2-1	.	TRBD2	TRBV19	CASSMLGYSSSGSNEQFF	TGTGCCAGTAGTATGTTGGGATATTCATCTAGCGGGAGTAATGAGCAGTTCTTC
TRBJ2-7	.	TRBD2	TRBV3-1/TRBV3-2	CASSQVKRESYEQYF	TGTGCCAGCAGCCAGGTTAAGCGGGAAAGCTACGAGCAGTACTTC
TRBJ1-1	.	.	TRBV19	CASSKNSGDKNTEAFF	TGTGCCAGTAGTAAGAACTCAGGGGATAAGAACACTGAAGCTTTCTTT
TRBJ1-4	.	.	TRBV9	CASGSVNEKLFF	TGTGCCAGCGGTAGTGTGAATGAAAAACTGTTTTTT
TRBJ2-7	.	TRBD2	TRBV5-1	CASSLASGSTPYEQYF	TGCGCCAGCAGCTTGGCTAGCGGGAGTACCCCCTACGAGCAGTACTTC
TRBJ1-1	.	.	TRBV5-1	CASSVQGSENTEAFF	TGCGCCAGCAGCGTACAGGGTTCGGAGAACACTGAAGCTTTCTTT
TRBJ1-2	.	TRBD1	TRBV27	CASGNTQGTSYGYTF	TGTGCCAGCGGAAATACACAGGGGACTTCCTATGGCTACACCTTC
TRBJ1-2	once	TRBD1	TRBV9	CASSVGQGDHGYTF	TGTGCCAGCAGCGTAGGACAGGGGGACCATGGCTACACCTTC
TRBJ1-1	once	.	TRBV28	CASRGQWNTEAFF	TGTGCCAGCAGAGGACAGTGGAACACTGAAGCTTTCTTT
TRBJ2-1	.	TRBD1	TRBV5-1	CASRGTGTYNEQFF	TGCGCCAGCAGGGGGACAGGGACTTACAATGAGCAGTTCTTC
TRBJ1-2	.	.	TRBV2	CASSELSLAWGYTF	TGTGCCAGCAGTGAACTTTCGTTGGCATGGGGCTACACCTTC
TRBJ2-3	.	.	TRBV7-7	CASSFLFTDTQYF	TGTGCTAGCAGCTTTCTGTTTACAGATACGCAGTATTTT
TRBJ1-1	.	TRBD1	TRBV25-1	CASVQGSGTEAFF	TGTGCCAGCGTACAGGGGTCGGGCACTGAAGCTTTCTTT
TRBJ2-2	.	TRBD2	TRBV4-1	CASSQDRGTSGRRTGELFF	TGCGCCAGCAGCCAAGATAGAGGGACTAGCGGGAGACGGACCGGGGAGCTGTTTTTT
TRBJ2-2	.	.	TRBV24-1	CATSDSQRDTGELFF	TGTGCCACCAGTGATTCCCAGCGGGACACCGGGGAGCTGTTTTTT
TRBJ2-1	.	TRBD2	TRBV27	CASSLASGRIDEQFF	TGTGCCAGCAGTTTAGCTAGCGGGAGAATCGATGAGCAGTTCTTC
TRBJ1-1	.	.	TRBV30	CAWGGSGTEAFF	TGTGCCTGGGGGGGTTCGGGCACTGAAGCTTTCTTT
TRBJ2-7	.	TRBD1	TRBV30	CAWSTGTGADSIREQYF	TGTGCCTGGAGTACCGGGACAGGGGCCGATTCCATTAGGGAGCAGTACTTC
TRBJ2-7	.	TRBD2	TRBV9	CASSASGTSGYEQYF	TGTGCCAGCAGCGCTTCCGGGACTAGCGGCTACGAGCAGTACTTC
TRBJ2-7	.	TRBD1	TRBV2	CASSYTRDRGYEQYF	TGTGCCAGCAGTTATACCCGGGACAGGGGTTACGAGCAGTACTTC
TRBJ1-4	.	.	TRBV7-9	CASSLAGGPREKLFF	TGTGCCAGCAGCTTAGCCGGGGGGCCTCGGGAAAAACTGTTTTTT
TRBJ1-1	.	.	TRBV28	CASKEIDTEAFF	TGTGCCAGCAAGGAGATTGACACTGAAGCTTTCTTT
TRBJ1-1	.	TRBD1	TRBV19	CASSIDLETGGTTEAFF	TGTGCCAGTAGTATAGATCTGGAGACAGGGGGCACGACTGAAGCTTTCTTT
TRBJ2-7	.	TRBD2	TRBV4-1	CASSLTTSGLSYEQYF	TGCGCCAGCAGCCTTACGACTAGCGGCCTTTCCTACGAGCAGTACTTC
TRBJ2-1	.	.	TRBV6-4	CASSDVSGSNEQFF	TGTGCCAGCAGTGATGTCTCCGGGAGCAATGAGCAGTTCTTC
TRBJ1-6	once	.	TRBV2	CASSEVPPRAADSPLHF	TGTGCCAGCAGTGAAGTCCCCCCCAGGGCAGCCGATTCACCCCTCCACTTT
TRBJ1-5	.	TRBD1	TRBV4-2	CASSQTGGNDQPQHF	TGTGCCAGCAGCCAAACAGGGGGGAACGATCAGCCCCAGCATTTT
TRBJ2-1	few	.	TRBV6-1	CASTNSASYGDEQFF	TGTGCCAGCACCAATTCGGCCAGCTACGGGGATGAGCAGTTCTTC
TRBJ2-2	once	TRBD1	TRBV9	CASSADGQGGTGELFF	TGTGCCAGCAGCGCCGACGGACAGGGGGGGACCGGGGAGCTGTTTTTT
TRBJ1-1	.	TRBD1	TRBV6-5	CASSYVRGAEAFF	TGTGCCAGCAGTTACGTCAGGGGGGCTGAAGCTTTCTTT
TRBJ2-3	.	.	TRBV9	CASSAFTDTQYF	TGTGCCAGCAGCGCCTTCACAGATACGCAGTATTTT
TRBJ2-5	once	.	TRBV7-9	CASSLNRDTQETQYF	TGTGCCAGCAGCCTCAACAGGGATACCCAAGAGACCCAGTACTTC
TRBJ2-1	.	.	TRBV21-1	CASTPRWGRVRVNEQFF	TGTGCCAGCACCCCGCGATGGGGGCGCGTTAGGGTAAATGAGCAGTTCTTC
TRBJ2-1	few	.	TRBV7-7	CASSLGAGRPYNEQFF	TGTGCTAGCAGCTTGGGTGCCGGGAGACCCTACAATGAGCAGTTCTTC
TRBJ2-1	.	TRBD2	TRBV18	CASSPRAGTSVYNEQFF	TGTGCCAGCTCACCTAGAGCCGGGACTAGCGTCTACAATGAGCAGTTCTTC
TRBJ1-2	.	TRBD1	TRBV19	CASSIMGTGTVYGYTF	TGTGCCAGTAGTATAATGGGAACCGGGACAGTCTATGGCTACACCTTC
TRBJ1-2	once	.	TRBV30	CAWSGGGWFYGYTF	TGTGCCTGGAGTGGTGGGGGCTGGTTCTATGGCTACACCTTC
TRBJ2-2	.	TRBD1	TRBV11-3	CASSRDRDTGELFF	TGTGCCAGCAGCCGGGACAGAGACACCGGGGAGCTGTTTTTT
TRBJ1-6	.	TRBD1	TRBV5-1	CASSSYRDSSNSPLHF	TGCGCCAGCAGCTCCTATCGGGACAGCAGCAATTCACCCCTCCACTTT
TRBJ2-7	many	TRBD1	TRBV18	CASSPFSNYQGAINEQYF	TGTGCCAGCTCACCATTTAGCAACTACCAGGGGGCAATCAACGAGCAGTACTTC
TRBJ2-1	.	.	TRBV20-1	CSARRREQFF	TGCAGTGCTAGAAGGCGGGAGCAGTTCTTC
TRBJ2-7	.	TRBD2	TRBV19	CASSMGVGLAGDEQYF	TGTGCCAGTAGTATGGGTGTGGGACTAGCGGGAGACGAGCAGTACTTC